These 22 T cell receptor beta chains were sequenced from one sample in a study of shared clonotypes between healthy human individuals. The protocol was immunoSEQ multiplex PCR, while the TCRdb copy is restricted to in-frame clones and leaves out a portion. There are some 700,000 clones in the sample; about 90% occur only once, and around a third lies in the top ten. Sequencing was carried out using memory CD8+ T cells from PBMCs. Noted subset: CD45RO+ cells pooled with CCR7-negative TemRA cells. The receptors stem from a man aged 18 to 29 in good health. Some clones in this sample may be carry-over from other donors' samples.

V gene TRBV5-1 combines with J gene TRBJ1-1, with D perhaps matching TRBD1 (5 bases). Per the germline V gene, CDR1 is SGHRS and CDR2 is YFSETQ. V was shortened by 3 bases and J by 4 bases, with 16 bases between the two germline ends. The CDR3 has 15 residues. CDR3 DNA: TGCGCCAGCAGCTCGGGACTCCCGAGGGGCACTGAAGCTTTCTTT. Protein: CASSSGLPRGTEAFF.

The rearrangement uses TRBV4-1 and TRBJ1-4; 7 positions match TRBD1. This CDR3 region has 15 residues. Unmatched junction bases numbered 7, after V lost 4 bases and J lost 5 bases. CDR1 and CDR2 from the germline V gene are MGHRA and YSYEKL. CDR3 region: CASSPSPRGNEKLFF. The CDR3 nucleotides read TGCGCCAGCAGCCCAAGCCCCAGGGGGAATGAAAAACTGTTTTTT.

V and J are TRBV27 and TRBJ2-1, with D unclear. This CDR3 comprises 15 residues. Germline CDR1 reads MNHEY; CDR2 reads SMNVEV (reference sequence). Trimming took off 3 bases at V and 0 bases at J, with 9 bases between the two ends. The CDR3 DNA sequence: TGTGCCAGCAGTTTCGGCGGATTCTCCTACAATGAGCAGTTCTTC. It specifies CASSFGGFSYNEQFF.

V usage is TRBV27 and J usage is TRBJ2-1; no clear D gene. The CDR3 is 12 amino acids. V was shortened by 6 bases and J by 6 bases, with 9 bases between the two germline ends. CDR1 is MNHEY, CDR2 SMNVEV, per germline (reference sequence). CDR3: CASRGISNEQFF. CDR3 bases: TGTGCCAGCAGGGGGATAAGCAATGAGCAGTTCTTC.

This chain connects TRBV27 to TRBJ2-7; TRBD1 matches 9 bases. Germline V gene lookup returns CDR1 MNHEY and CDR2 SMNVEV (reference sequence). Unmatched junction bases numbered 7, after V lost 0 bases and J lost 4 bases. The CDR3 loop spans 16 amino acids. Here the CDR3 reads CASSLSAGTGLYEQYF. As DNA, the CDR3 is TGTGCCAGCAGTTTATCGGCCGGGACAGGGCTATACGAGCAGTACTTC.

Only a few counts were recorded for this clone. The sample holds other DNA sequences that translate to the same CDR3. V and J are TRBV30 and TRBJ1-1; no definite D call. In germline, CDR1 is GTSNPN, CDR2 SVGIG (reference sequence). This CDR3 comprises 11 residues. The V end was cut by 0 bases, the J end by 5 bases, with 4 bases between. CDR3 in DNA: TGTGCCTGGAGTGTGGGGACTGAAGCTTTCTTT. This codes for CAWSVGTEAFF.

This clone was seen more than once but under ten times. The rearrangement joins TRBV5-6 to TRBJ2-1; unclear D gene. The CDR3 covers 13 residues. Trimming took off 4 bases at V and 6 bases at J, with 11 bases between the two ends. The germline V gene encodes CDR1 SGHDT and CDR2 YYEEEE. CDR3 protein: CASSLETFNEQFF. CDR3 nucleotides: TGTGCCAGCAGCCTCGAGACCTTCAATGAGCAGTTCTTC.

CDR3 coding DNA: TGCGCCAGCAGCTTGTTTGTGACAGGGAACGAGCAGTACTTC. This encodes CASSLFVTGNEQYF. J is TRBJ2-7 and V is TRBV5-1; 7 bases map to TRBD1. Per germline, CDR1 SGHRS and CDR2 YFSETQ. The CDR3 covers 14 residues. Trimming at V came to 1 base and at J to 5 bases, leaving 6 bases not matched to a gene.

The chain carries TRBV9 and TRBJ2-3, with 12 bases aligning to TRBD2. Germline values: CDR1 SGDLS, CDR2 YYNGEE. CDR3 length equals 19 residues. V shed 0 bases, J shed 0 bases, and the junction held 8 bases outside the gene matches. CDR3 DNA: TGTGCCAGCAGCGTAGCTCAGCTAGCGGGAGGGACTAGCACAGATACGCAGTATTTT. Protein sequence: CASSVAQLAGGTSTDTQYF. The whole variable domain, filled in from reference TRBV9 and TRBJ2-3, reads DSGVTQTPKHLITATGQRVTLRCSPRSGDLSVYWYQQSLDQGLQFLIQYYNGEERAKGNILERFSAQQFPDLHSELNLSSLELGDSALYFCASSVAQLAGGTSTDTQYFGPGTRLTVL.

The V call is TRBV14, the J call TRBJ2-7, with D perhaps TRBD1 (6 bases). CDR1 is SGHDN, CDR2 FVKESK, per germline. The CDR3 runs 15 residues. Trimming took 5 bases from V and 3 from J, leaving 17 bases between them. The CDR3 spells CASSKPGHGNYEQYF. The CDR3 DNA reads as TGTGCCAGCAGCAAACCGGGACACGGAAACTACGAGCAGTACTTC.

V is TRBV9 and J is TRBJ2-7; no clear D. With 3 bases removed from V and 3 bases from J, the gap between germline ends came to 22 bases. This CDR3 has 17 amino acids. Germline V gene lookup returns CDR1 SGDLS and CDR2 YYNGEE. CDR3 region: CASSAGPRRLFDYEQYF. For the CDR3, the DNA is TGTGCCAGCAGCGCAGGACCCAGGCGTCTGTTCGACTACGAGCAGTACTTC.

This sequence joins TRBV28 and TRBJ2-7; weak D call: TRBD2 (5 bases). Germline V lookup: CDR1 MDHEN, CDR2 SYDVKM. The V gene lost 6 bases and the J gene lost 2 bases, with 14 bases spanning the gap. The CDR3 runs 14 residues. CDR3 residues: CASRVGLKTYEQYF. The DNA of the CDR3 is TGTGCCAGCAGAGTCGGACTGAAAACCTACGAGCAGTACTTC.

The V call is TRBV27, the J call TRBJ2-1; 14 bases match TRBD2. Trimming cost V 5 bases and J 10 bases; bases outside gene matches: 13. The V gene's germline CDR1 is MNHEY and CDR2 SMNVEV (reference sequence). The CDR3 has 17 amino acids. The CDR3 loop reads CASSPQGLAGVLGEQFF. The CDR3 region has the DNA TGTGCCAGCAGTCCCCAGGGACTAGCGGGAGTTCTCGGGGAGCAGTTCTTC.

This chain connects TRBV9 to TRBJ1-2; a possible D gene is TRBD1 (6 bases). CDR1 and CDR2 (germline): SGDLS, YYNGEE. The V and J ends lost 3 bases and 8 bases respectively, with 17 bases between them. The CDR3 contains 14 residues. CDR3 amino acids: CASSGGQYQQGYTF. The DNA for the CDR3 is TGTGCCAGCAGCGGGGGGCAGTATCAACAAGGCTACACCTTC. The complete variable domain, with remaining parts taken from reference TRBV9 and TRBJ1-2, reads DSGVTQTPKHLITATGQRVTLRCSPRSGDLSVYWYQQSLDQGLQFLIQYYNGEERAKGNILERFSAQQFPDLHSELNLSSLELGDSALYFCASSGGQYQQGYTFGSGTRLTVV.

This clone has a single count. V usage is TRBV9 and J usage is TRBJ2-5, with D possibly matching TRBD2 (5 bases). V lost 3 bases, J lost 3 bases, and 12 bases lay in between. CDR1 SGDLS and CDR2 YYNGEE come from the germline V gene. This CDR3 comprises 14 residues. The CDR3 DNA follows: TGTGCCAGCAGCGGAAGAGGGTGGGAAGAGACCCAGTACTTC. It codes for CASSGRGWEETQYF.

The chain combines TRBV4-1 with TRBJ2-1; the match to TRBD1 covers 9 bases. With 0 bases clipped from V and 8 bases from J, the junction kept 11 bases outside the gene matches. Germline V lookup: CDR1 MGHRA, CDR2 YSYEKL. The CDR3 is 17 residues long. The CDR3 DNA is TGCGCCAGCAGCCAAGAGGGGGCGACAGGGGGGAAATATGAGCAGTTCTTC. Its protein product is CASSQEGATGGKYEQFF.

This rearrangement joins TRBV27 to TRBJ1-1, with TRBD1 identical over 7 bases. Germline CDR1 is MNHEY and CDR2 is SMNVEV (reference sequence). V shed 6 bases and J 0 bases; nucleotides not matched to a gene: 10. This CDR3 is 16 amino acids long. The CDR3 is CASSKTGVQMNTEAFF. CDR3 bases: TGTGCCAGCAGCAAAACAGGGGTCCAAATGAACACTGAAGCTTTCTTT.

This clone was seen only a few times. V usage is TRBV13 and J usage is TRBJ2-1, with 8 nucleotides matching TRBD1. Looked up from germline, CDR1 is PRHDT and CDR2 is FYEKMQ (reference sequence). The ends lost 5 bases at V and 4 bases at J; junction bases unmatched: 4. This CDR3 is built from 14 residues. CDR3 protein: CASSADRGYNEQFF. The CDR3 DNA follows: TGTGCCAGCAGCGCCGACAGGGGTTACAATGAGCAGTTCTTC.

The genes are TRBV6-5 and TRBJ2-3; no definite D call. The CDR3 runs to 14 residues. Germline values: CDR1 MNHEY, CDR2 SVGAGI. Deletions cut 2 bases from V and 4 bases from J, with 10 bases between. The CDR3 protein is CASSYESRPDTQYF. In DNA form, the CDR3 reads TGTGCCAGCAGTTACGAGTCTCGTCCAGATACGCAGTATTTT.

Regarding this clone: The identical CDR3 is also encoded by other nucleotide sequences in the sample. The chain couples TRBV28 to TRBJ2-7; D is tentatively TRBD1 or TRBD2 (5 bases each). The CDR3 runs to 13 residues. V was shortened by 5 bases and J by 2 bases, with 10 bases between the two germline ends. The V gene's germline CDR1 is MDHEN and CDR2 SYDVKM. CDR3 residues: CASSLRGTYEQYF. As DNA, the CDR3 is TGTGCCAGCAGTCTTCGGGGCACCTACGAGCAGTACTTC.

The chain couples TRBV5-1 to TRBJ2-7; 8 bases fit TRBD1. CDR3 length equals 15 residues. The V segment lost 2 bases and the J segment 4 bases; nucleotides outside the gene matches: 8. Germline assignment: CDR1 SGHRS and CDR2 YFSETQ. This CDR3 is CASSFGRDRTYEQYF. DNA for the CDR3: TGCGCCAGCAGCTTTGGCCGGGACAGGACTTACGAGCAGTACTTC.

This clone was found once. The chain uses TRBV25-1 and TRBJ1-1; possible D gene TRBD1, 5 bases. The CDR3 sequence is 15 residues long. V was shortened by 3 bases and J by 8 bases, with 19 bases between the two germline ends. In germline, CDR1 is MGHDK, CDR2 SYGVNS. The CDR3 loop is CASSESTPWGREAFF. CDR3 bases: TGTGCCAGCAGTGAGTCCACGCCCTGGGGACGGGAAGCTTTCTTT.